This TCR beta chain was sequenced for a study of vaccination and CD4 T cells after COVID-19. Using its own MiXCR run on the PCR reads, TCRdb lists one record per CDR3 protein. The sample has some 21,000 distinct CDR3 sequences; around three fifths are singletons. This CDR3 is 14 amino acids long. Trimming removed 7 bases from V and 4 bases from J; junction bases left unmatched: 6. Germline V gene data show CDR1 as DFQATT and CDR2 as SNEGSKA (reference sequence). V usage is TRBV20-1 and J usage is TRBJ2-2; 10 bases line up with TRBD2. The sequencing here drew on CD4+ T cells from blood, taken before SARS-CoV-2 vaccination. The source of this sequence is a human donor who had recovered from COVID-19. CDR3 loop: CSVLAGVSTGELFF. The CDR3 coding sequence is TGCAGTGTCCTAGCGGGAGTAAGCACCGGGGAGCTGTTTTTT.